This T cell receptor beta chain was identified in a study of OX40 agonist ivuxolimab in advanced cancers. Turning to the study itself: Three patients had partial responses: one hepatocellular carcinoma, two cutaneous melanoma.

Exclusion applied to patients with autoimmune disease history or systemic immunosuppression. Regarding this clone: Its matching antigen is unknown.

Whole-study results and caveats: Partial responders receiving 0.1-3.0 mg/kg showed among the lowest clonal expansion. More expanded clones were seen, on average, in CD8+ T cells than in CD4+.

Trimming left V 2 bases short and J 9 bases short, with 14 bases between. This CDR3 contains 14 residues. Looked up from germline, CDR1 is MNHNS and CDR2 is SASEGT. This table comes from immunoSEQ multiplex PCR, and its TCRdb copy is limited to in-frame clones, with some not included. Of approximately 50,000 clones listed, around 86% are singletons. The starting material was CD4+ or CD8+ T cells sorted from blood, obtained in a trial of the OX40 agonist ivuxolimab. The sequence was obtained from an adult with an advanced solid tumor such as melanoma, head and neck, liver or kidney cancer. The chain uses TRBV6-1 and TRBJ1-5, with no clear D. The CDR3 protein is CASSELAQSGPQHF. The CDR3 bases are TGTGCCAGCAGTGAACTGGCTCAATCGGGGCCCCAGCATTTT.